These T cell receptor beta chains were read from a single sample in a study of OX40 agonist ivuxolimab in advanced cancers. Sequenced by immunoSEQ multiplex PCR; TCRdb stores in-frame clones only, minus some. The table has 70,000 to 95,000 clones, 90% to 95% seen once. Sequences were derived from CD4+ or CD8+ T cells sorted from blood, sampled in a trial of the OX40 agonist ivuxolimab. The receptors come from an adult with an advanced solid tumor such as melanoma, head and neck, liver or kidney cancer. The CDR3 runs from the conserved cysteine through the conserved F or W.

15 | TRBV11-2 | CASSTYRELRTEAFF
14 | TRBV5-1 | CASSLTSGNEELFF
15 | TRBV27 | CASRTGGIRAGELFF
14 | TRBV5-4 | CASSLGLAVKEQFF
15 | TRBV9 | CASSPTEGINYGYTF
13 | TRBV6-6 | CASSYFGQETQYF
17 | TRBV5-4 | CASSQDPGDRPGDTQYF
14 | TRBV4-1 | CASSQESGNQPQHF
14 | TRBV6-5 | CASSFRRTGYEQYF
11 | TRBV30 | CAWAVGNTIYF
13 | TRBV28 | CASRNGGQHEQYF
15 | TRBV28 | CASSRDRDRTGELFF
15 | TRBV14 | CASSQSTGRAGSQYF
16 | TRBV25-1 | CASSEEGGSTNEKLFF
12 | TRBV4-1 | CASSQVTGGYTF
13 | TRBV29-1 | CSVEAGARTEAFF
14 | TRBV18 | CASSPFNSNQPQHF
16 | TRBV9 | CASSPTSSANTGELFF
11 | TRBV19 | CASSIFTEAFF
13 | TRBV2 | CASVGVGSYEQYF
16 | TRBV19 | CASSKGQGLSNQPQHF
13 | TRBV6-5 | CASSYHETGELFF
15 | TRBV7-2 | CASSFNTGMRETQYF
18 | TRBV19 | CASRTVAARGDKRAEAFF
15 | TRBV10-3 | CAISYGQGRGNTIYF
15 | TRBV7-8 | CASSLGLAVNNEQFF
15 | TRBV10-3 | CAISQGLADTDTQYF
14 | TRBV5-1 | CASTRRQGTDEQYF
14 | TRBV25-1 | CASSDLASGNEQFF
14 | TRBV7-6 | CASSLGNVQETQYF
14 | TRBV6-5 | CASIMRMGVEKLFF
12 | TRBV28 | CASSLSVGEQYF
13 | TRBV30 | CAWSVRRNTEAFF
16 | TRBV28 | CASSPLRTGGYQPQHF
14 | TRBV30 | CAWSRLAGADTQYF
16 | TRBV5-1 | CASSLELADAYNEQFF
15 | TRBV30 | CAWSLSSGRASEQFF
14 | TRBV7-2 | CASMGLAGVGELFF